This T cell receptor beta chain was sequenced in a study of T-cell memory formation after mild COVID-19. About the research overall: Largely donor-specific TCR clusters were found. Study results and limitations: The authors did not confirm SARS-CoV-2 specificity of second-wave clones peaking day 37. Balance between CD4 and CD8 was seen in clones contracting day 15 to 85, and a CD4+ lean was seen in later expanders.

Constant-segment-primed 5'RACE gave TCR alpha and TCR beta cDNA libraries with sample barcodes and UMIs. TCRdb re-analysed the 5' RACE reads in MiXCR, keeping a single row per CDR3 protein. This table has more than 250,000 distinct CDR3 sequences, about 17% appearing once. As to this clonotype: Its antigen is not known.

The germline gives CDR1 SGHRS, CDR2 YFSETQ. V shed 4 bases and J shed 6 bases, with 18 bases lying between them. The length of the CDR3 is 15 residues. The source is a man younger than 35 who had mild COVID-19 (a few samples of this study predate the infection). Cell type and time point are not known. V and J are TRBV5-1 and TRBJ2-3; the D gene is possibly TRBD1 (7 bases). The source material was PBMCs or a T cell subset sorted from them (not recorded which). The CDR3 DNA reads TGCGCCAGCAGCACACAGGGGCTGCGGGGCGATACGCAGTATTTT. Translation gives CASSTQGLRGDTQYF.